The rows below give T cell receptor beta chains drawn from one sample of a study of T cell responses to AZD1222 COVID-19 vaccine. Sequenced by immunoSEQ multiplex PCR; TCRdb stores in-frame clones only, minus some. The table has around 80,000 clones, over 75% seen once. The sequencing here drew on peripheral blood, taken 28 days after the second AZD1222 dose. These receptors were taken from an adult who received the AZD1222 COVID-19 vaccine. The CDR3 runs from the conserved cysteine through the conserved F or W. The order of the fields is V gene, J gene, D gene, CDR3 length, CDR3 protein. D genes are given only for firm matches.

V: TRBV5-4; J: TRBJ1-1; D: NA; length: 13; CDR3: CASSLVSNTEAFF
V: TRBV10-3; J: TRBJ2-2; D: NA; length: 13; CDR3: CAISESSAGELFF
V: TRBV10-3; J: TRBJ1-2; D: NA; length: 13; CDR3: CAHGMGANYGYTF
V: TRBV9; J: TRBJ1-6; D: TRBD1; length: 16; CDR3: CASSVGGQGSGGPLHF
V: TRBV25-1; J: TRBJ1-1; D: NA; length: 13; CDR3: CASSGRPTDEAFF
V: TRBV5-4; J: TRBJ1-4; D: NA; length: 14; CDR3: CASSPREGFEKLFF
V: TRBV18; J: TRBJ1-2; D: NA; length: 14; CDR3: CASSPSDSYYGYTF
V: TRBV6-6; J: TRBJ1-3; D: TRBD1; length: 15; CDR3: CASRPGTASGNTIYF
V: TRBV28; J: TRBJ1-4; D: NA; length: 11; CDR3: CASSLKGKLFF
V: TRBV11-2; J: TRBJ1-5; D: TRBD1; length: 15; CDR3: CASSLGDREDQPQHF
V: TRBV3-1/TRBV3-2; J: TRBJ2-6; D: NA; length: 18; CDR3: CASSQRARVVSGANVLTF
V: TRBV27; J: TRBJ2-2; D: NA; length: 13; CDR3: CASSLGVGGELFF
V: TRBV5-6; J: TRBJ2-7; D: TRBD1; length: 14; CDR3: CASSLQGVSWEQYF
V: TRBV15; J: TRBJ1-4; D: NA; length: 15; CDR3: CATSRRAEPNEKLFF
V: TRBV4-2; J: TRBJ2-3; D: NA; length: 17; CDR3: CASSQDEGRGFTDTQYF
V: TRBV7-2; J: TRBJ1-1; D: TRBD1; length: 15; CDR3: CASSPYDRGNAEAFF
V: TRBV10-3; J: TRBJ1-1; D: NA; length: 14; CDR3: CAISARDGNTEAFF
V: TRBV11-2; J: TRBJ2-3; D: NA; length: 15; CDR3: CASSLGGSPPDTQYF
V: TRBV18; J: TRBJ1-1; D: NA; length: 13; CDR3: CASSPAAGTEAFF
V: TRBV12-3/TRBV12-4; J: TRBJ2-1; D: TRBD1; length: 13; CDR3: CASSQRQGNEQFF
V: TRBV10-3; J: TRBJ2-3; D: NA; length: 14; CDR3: CAISPGGGGDTQYF
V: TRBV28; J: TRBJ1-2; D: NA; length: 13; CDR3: CASLQGANYGYTF
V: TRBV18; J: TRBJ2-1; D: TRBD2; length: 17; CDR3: CASSPTSGGVSYNEQFF
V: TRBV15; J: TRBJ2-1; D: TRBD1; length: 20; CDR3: CATSGTVNLQGADGFNEQFF
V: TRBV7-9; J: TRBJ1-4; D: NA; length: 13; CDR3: CASSHGAPEKLFF